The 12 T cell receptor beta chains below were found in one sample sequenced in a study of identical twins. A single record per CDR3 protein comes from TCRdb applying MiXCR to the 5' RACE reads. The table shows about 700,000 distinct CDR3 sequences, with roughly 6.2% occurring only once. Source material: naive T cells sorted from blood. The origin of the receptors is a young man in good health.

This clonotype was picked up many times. CDR3 sequence: CASSLEKGYSGNTIYF. The CDR3 region has the DNA TGCGCCAGCAGCTTGGAAAAGGGATACTCTGGAAACACCATATATTTT. The gene calls are TRBV5-1 and TRBJ1-3; D not certain. Germline CDR1 is SGHRS and CDR2 is YFSETQ. The V end lost 0 bases, the J end lost 0 bases, and 10 bases lay between the germline ends. This CDR3 is built from 16 residues.

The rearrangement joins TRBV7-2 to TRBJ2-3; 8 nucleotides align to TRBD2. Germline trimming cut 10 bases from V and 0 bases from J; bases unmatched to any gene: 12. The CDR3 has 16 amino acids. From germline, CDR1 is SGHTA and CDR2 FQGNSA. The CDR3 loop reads CATRRGGGGSTDTQYF. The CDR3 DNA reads TGTGCCACCAGACGGGGGGGAGGTGGGAGCACAGATACGCAGTATTTT.

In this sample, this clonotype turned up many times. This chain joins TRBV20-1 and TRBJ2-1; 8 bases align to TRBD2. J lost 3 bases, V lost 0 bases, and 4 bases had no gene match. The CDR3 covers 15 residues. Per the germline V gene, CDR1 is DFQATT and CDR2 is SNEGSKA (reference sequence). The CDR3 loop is CSAREVAGYYNEQFF. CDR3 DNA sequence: TGCAGTGCTAGAGAGGTAGCGGGGTACTACAATGAGCAGTTCTTC.

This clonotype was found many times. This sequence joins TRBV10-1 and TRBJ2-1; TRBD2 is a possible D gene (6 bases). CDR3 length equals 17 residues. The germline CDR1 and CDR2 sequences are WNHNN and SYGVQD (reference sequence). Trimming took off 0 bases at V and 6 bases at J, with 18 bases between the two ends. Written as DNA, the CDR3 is TGCGCCAGCAGTGAGTCGAGGATTAGCCCCGGGGGCAATGAGCAGTTCTTC. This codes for CASSESRISPGGNEQFF.

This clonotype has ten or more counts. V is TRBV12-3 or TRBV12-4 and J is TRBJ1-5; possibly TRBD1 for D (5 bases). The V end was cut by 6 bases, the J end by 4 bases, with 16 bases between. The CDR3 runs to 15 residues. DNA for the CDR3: TGTGCCAGCAGCCCTTCAACAGGACCGAATCAGCCCCAGCATTTT. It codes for CASSPSTGPNQPQHF.

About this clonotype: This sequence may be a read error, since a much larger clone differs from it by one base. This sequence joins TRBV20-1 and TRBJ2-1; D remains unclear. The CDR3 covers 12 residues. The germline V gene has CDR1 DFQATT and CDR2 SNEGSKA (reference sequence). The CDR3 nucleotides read TGCAGTGCCGACCTTCTAGGCAATGGGCAGTTCTTC. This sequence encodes CSADLLGNGQFF.

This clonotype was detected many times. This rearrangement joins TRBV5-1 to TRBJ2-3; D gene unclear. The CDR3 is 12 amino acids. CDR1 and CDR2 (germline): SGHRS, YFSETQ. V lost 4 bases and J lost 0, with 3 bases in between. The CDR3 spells CASSGSTDTQYF. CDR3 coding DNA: TGCGCCAGCAGCGGGAGCACAGATACGCAGTATTTT.

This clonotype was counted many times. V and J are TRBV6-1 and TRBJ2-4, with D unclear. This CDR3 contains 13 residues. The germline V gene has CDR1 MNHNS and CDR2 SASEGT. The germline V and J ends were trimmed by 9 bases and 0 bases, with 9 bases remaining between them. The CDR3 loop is CASQTLAKNIQYF. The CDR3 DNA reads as TGTGCCAGTCAGACCCTAGCCAAAAACATTCAGTACTTC.

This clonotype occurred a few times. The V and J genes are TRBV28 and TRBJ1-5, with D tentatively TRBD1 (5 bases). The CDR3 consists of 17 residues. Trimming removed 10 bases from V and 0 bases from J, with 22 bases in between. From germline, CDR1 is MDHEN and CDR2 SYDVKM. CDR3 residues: CATKLKTGHHSNQPQHF. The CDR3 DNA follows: TGTGCCACCAAACTTAAAACAGGACACCATAGCAATCAGCCCCAGCATTTT.

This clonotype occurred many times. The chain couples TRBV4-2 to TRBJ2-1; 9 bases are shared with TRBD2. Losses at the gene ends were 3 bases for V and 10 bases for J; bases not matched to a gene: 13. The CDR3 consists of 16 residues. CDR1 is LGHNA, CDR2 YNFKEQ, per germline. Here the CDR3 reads CASSHPGGGRATEQFF. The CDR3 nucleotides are TGTGCCAGCAGCCACCCTGGGGGCGGGAGGGCCACCGAGCAGTTCTTC.

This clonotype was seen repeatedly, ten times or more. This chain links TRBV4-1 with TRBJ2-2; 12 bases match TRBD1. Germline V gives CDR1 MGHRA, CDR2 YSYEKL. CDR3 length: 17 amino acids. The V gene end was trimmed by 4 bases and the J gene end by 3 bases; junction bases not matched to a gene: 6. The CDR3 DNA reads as TGCGCCAGCAGCCCCGGAGGGACAGGGGGCCACACCGGGGAGCTGTTTTTT. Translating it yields CASSPGGTGGHTGELFF.

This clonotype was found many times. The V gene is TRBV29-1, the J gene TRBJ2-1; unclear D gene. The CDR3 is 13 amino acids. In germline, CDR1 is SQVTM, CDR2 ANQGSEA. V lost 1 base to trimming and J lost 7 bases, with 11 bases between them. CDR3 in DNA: TGCAGCGTTGAAGTACACAATAGTAATGAGCAGTTCTTC. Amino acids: CSVEVHNSNEQFF.